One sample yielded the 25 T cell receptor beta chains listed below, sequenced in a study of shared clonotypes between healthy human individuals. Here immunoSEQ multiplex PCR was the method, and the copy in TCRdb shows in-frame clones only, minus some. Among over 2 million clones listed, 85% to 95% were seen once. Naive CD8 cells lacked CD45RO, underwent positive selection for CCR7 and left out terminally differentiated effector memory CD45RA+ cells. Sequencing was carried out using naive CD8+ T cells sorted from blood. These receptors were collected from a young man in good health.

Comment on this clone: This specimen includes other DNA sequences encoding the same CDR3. The CDR3 loop reads CASSFGSGTDTQYF. DNA of the CDR3: TGTGCCAGCAGCTTTGGCAGCGGCACAGATACGCAGTATTTT. The rearrangement uses TRBV27 and TRBJ2-3, with D hard to call. V lost 6 bases to trimming and J lost 1 base, with 11 bases between them. CDR3 length: 14 amino acids. From germline, CDR1 is MNHEY and CDR2 SMNVEV (reference sequence).

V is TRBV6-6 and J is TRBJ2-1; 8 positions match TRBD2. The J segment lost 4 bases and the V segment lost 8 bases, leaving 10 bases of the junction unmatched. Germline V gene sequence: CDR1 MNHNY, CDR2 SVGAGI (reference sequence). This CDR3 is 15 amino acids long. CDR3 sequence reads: CASASTSGRYNEQFF. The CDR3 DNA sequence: TGTGCCAGCGCATCTACTAGCGGTAGATACAATGAGCAGTTCTTC.

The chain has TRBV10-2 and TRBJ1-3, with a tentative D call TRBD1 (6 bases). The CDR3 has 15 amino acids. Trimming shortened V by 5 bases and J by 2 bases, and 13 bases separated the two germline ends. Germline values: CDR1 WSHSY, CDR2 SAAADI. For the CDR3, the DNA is TGCGCCAGCAGTCCCACCAGGGGAACTGGAAACACCATATATTTT. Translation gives CASSPTRGTGNTIYF.

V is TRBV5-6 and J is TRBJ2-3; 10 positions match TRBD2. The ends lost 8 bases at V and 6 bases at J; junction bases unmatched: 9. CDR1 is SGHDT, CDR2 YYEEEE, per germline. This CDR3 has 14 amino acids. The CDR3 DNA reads TGTGCCAGTCGGCTAGCGGGGGCCCAGGATACGCAGTATTTT. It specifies CASRLAGAQDTQYF.

Written as DNA, the CDR3 is TGTGCCAGCAGTCCCCAGGGGTATGGCTACACCTTC. This sequence encodes CASSPQGYGYTF. The chain combines TRBV6-5 with TRBJ1-2, with D perhaps matching TRBD1 (6 bases). The germline gives CDR1 MNHEY, CDR2 SVGAGI. The CDR3 is 12 residues long. Trimming took off 5 bases at V and 5 bases at J, with 9 bases between the two ends.

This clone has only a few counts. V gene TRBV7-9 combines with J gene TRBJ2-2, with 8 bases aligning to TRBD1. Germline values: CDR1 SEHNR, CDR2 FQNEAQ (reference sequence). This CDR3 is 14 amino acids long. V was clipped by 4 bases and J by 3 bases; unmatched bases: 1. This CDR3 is CASSYRGYTGELFF. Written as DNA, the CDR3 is TGTGCCAGCAGCTACAGGGGGTACACCGGGGAGCTGTTTTTT.

This CDR3 is CASSPGGPAEAFF. In nucleotides, the CDR3 is TGCGCCAGCAGCCCTGGGGGGCCAGCCGAAGCTTTCTTT. The chain couples TRBV4-3 to TRBJ1-1, with a weak D call TRBD1 (6 bases). Germline V gives CDR1 LGHNA, CDR2 YSLEER. V gave up 4 bases and J gave up 8 bases, with 14 bases separating them. The CDR3 extends over 13 amino acids.

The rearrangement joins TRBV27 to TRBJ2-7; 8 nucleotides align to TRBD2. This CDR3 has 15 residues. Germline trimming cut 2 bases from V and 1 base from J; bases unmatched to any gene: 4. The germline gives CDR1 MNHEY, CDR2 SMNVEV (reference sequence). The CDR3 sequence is CASSLKRGSSYEQYF. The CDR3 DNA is TGTGCCAGCAGTTTAAAGCGGGGGAGTTCCTACGAGCAGTACTTC.

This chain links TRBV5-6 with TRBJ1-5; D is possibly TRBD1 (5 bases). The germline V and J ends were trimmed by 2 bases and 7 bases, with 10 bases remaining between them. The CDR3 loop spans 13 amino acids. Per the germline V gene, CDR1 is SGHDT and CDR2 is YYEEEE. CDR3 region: CASSFSGTQPQHF. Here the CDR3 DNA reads TGTGCCAGCAGCTTTTCAGGGACCCAGCCCCAGCATTTT.

CDR3 in amino acids: CASSTSDSRGGYGYTF. CDR3 sequence (DNA): TGTGCCAGCAGTACCTCGGACAGCCGAGGGGGATATGGCTACACCTTC. This chain connects TRBV5-4 to TRBJ1-2; D may be TRBD1 (6 bases). CDR1 is SGHNT, CDR2 YYREEE, per germline (reference sequence). Trimming pared 5 bases from V and 5 bases from J, leaving 22 bases between. CDR3 length: 16 amino acids.

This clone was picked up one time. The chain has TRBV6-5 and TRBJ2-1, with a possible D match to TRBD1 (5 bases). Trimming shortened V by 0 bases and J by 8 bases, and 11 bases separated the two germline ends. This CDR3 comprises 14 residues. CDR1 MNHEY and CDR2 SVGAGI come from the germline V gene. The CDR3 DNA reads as TGTGCCAGCAGTTACTCGATCCAGGGCGATGAGCAGTTCTTC. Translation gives CASSYSIQGDEQFF.

The DNA of the CDR3 is TGTGCCAGCAGCTCCCGGGACAGGGTGTTCCTAAACACTGAAGCTTTCTTT. This translates into CASSSRDRVFLNTEAFF. V usage is TRBV7-8 and J usage is TRBJ1-1, with TRBD1 matching over 9 bases. CDR1 is SGHVS and CDR2 is FQNEAQ in the germline V gene. V shed 4 bases and J 2 bases; nucleotides not matched to a gene: 11. The CDR3 length is 17 residues.

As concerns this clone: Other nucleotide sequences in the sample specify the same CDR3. CDR3 region: CASSYSTGEVYNEQFF. CDR3 in DNA: TGTGCCAGCAGTTACTCGACAGGGGAAGTCTACAATGAGCAGTTCTTC. This chain links TRBV6-5 with TRBJ2-1, with 8 bases that match TRBD1. Germline-derived CDR1 and CDR2 are MNHEY and SVGAGI. This CDR3 is built from 16 residues. V shed 0 bases, J shed 3 bases, and the junction held 4 bases outside the gene matches.

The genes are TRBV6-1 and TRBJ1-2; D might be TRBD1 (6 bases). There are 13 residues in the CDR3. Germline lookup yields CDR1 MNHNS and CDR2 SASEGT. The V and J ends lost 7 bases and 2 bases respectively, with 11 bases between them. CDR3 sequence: CASTEDRNYGYTF. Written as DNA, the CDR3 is TGTGCCAGCACAGAGGACAGAAACTATGGCTACACCTTC.

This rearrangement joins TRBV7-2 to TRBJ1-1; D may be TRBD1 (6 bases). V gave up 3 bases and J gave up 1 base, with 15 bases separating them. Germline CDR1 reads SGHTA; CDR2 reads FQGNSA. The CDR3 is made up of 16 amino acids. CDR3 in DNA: TGTGCCAGCAGCTTGCCCAGGGCAGGGGAGAACACTGAAGCTTTCTTT. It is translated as CASSLPRAGENTEAFF.

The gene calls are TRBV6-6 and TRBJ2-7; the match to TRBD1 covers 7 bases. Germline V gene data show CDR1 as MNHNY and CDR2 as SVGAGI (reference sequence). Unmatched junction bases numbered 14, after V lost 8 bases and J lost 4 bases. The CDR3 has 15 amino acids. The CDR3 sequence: CASAERQGMRYEQYF. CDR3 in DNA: TGTGCCAGCGCAGAGAGACAGGGAATGCGATACGAGCAGTACTTC.

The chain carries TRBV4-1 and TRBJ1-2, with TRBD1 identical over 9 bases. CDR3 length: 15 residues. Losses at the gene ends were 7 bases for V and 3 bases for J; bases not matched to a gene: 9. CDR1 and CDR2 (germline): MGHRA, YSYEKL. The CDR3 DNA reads TGCGCCAGCACCGGGACAGGGTGGGAGGACTATGGCTACACCTTC. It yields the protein CASTGTGWEDYGYTF.

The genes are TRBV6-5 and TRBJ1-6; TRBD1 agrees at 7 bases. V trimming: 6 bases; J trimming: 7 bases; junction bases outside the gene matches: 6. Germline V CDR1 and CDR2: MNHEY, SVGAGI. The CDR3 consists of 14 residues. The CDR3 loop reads CASRPTGTNSPLHF. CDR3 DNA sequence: TGTGCCAGCAGACCGACAGGGACGAATTCACCCCTCCACTTT.

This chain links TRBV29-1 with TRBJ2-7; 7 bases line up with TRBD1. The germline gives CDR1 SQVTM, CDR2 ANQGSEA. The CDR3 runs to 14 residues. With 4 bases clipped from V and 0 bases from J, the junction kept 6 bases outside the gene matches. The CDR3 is CSVAGTAISYEQYF. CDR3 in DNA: TGCAGCGTTGCAGGGACAGCAATCTCCTACGAGCAGTACTTC.

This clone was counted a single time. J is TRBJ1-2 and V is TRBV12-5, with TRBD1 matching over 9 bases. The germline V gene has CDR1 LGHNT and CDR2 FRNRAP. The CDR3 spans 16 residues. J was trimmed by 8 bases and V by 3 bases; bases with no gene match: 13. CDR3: CASGLGPGQGQGGYTF. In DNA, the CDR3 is TGTGCTAGTGGTTTAGGGCCAGGACAGGGGCAAGGAGGCTACACCTTC.

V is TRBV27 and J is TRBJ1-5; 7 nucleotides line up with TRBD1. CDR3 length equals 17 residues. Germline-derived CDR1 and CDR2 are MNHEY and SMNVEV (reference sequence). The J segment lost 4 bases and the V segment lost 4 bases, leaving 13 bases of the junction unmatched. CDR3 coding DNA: TGTGCCAGCAGTTCCACCCACAGACAGGGTCCTAATCAGCCCCAGCATTTT. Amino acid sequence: CASSSTHRQGPNQPQHF.

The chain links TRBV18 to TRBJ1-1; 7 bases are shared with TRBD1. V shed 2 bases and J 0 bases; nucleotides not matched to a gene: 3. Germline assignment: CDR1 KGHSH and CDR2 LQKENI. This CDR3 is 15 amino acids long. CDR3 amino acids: CASSPGTAVNTEAFF. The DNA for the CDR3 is TGTGCCAGCTCACCAGGGACAGCAGTGAACACTGAAGCTTTCTTT.

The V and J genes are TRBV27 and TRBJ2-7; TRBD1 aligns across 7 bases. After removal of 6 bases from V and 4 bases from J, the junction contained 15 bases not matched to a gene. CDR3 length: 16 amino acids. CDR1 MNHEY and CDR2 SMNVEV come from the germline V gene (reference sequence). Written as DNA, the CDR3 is TGTGCCAGCAGCTCTTTTATACAGGGGATAGAATACGAGCAGTACTTC. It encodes CASSSFIQGIEYEQYF.

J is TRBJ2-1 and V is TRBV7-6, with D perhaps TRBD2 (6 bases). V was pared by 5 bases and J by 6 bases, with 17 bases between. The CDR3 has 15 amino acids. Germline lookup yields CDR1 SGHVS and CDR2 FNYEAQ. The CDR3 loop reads CASSPDSGAGNEQFF. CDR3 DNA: TGTGCCAGCAGCCCCGATAGCGGTGCGGGCAATGAGCAGTTCTTC.

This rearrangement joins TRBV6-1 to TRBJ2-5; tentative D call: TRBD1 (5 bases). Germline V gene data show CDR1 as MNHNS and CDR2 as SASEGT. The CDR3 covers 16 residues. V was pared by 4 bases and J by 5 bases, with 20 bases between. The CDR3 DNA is TGTGCCAGCAGTGCCAAACAGGTCTTACCGAGGGAGACCCAGTACTTC. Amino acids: CASSAKQVLPRETQYF.